This TCR beta chain was sequenced for a study of cytomegalovirus exposure and HLA in healthy donors. A word on this clone: Antigen specificity is unknown.

PCR involved 60 Vbeta and 13 Jbeta primers. Authors' data handling: Later analysis identified tens of millions of unique TCR beta chains, some 10 million shared. Assay: immunoSEQ multiplex PCR; the TCRdb copy retains only in-frame clones and omits some. V, J and clone size are those of that table, while D and trimming were read from the DNA. The data contain approximately 190,000 clones, around 75% of them seen just once; the ten biggest clones take up less than 7%. Study-level points and caveats: Information on immune exposure was restricted to one variable (CMV serostatus). The study labeled fewer than 200 TCR beta chains cytomegalovirus-associated. Sequencing artifact likely explains a cluster of highly shared sequence variants.

The CDR3 spans 19 residues. Germline V gene data show CDR1 as LGHNA and CDR2 as YSLEER. V lost 0 bases to trimming and J lost 5 bases; unmatched junction nucleotides: 10. Specimen: PBMCs. The receptor was isolated from a man aged 35-49 years in good health and CMV-seropositive. The rearrangement joins TRBV4-3 to TRBJ2-5; 15 nucleotides align to TRBD2. This CDR3 is CASSQDRRTSGGAVETQYF. The CDR3 DNA sequence: TGCGCCAGCAGCCAAGATCGGAGGACTAGCGGGGGGGCCGTTGAGACCCAGTACTTC.